The rows below give T cell receptor beta chains drawn from one sample of a study of blood T cell repertoires in COVID-19. The data were produced by immunoSEQ multiplex PCR, yet TCRdb's version contains in-frame clones alone and is incomplete. The table lists about 60,000 clones, over 75% of them singletons. What was sequenced was peripheral blood. These receptors originate from a man aged 45-60 years with active COVID-19. Both conserved end residues are part of each CDR3. A D gene is named only where the DNA matches it firmly. A row's size may be missing; if present it is once, few, many or a size class.

>TRBV3-1/TRBV3-2|NA|NA|TRBJ2-7
CASSQGLGSQYEQYF
TGTGCCAGCAGCCAAGGGCTGGGCAGCCAATACGAGCAGTACTTC
>TRBV29-1|TRBD1|NA|TRBJ2-3
CSVETGTGFKPGDTQYF
TGCAGCGTGGAAACCGGGACAGGGTTTAAACCAGGCGATACGCAGTATTTT
>TRBV4-2|TRBD1|NA|TRBJ1-4
CASSHPDRDPNEKLFF
TGTGCCAGCAGCCATCCCGACAGGGACCCTAATGAAAAACTGTTTTTT
>TRBV6-6|TRBD1|few|TRBJ1-2
CASSPTGNYGYTF
TGTGCCAGCAGCCCGACAGGGAACTATGGCTACACCTTC
>TRBV6-1|TRBD1|NA|TRBJ1-6
CASSEVLDRANSPLHF
TGTGCCAGCAGTGAGGTACTTGACAGGGCGAATTCACCCCTCCACTTT
>TRBV27|NA|NA|TRBJ1-5
CASSFSVNQPQHF
TGTGCCAGCAGTTTTTCGGTAAATCAGCCCCAGCATTTT
>TRBV4-2|NA|NA|TRBJ2-3
CASSRGNSDSLHRTDTQYF
TGTGCCAGCAGCCGGGGAAACTCCGACAGCTTACATCGCACAGATACGCAGTATTTT
>TRBV19|NA|NA|TRBJ1-5
CAILERRQPQHF
TGTGCCATCCTGGAGAGGCGCCAGCCCCAGCATTTT
>TRBV19|NA|NA|TRBJ1-1
CASSIQGLDTEAFF
TGTGCCAGTAGTATTCAGGGGCTGGATACTGAAGCTTTCTTT
>TRBV6-4|NA|once|TRBJ2-1
CASSGGPGEQFF
TGTGCCAGCAGTGGGGGGCCGGGGGAGCAGTTCTTC
>TRBV11-2|TRBD1|NA|TRBJ1-2
CASRTGTAGPINYGYTF
TGTGCCAGCAGGACAGGGACAGCAGGGCCTATTAACTATGGCTACACCTTC
>TRBV7-3|TRBD2|NA|TRBJ2-6
CASSQGGGAPNVLTF
TGTGCCAGCAGTCAAGGCGGGGGGGCCCCCAACGTCCTGACTTTC
>TRBV11-2|TRBD1|NA|TRBJ1-2
CASSLGQGATGIYGYTF
TGTGCCAGCAGCTTAGGACAGGGGGCAACGGGGATTTATGGCTACACCTTC
>TRBV29-1|NA|once|TRBJ1-2
CSVTGRAWYGYTF
TGCAGCGTTACAGGGAGGGCATGGTATGGCTACACCTTC
>TRBV10-3|TRBD1|NA|TRBJ1-2
CAISTGTGGADGYTF
TGTGCCATCAGTACCGGGACAGGGGGCGCGGATGGCTACACCTTC
>TRBV10-3|TRBD1|NA|TRBJ1-1
CAITLDRGTEAFF
TGTGCCATCACCTTAGACAGGGGAACTGAAGCTTTCTTT
>TRBV6-5|TRBD1|NA|TRBJ1-1
CASRDRQVNTEAFF
TGTGCCAGCAGGGACAGGCAAGTGAACACTGAAGCTTTCTTT
>TRBV7-7|NA|NA|TRBJ2-5
CASSLSFPGETQYF
TGTGCTAGCAGCTTATCTTTTCCGGGAGAGACCCAGTACTTC
>TRBV3-1/TRBV3-2|NA|NA|TRBJ2-3
CASSRTAGAPDTQYF
TGTGCCAGCAGCCGAACGGCGGGGGCCCCAGATACGCAGTATTTT
>TRBV27|NA|NA|TRBJ1-2
CASRRGADYGYTF
TGTGCCAGCAGAAGGGGCGCGGATTATGGCTACACCTTC
>TRBV7-2|NA|NA|TRBJ2-7
CASSLAHPPSPGVWHYEQYF
TGTGCCAGCAGCTTAGCGCATCCCCCTTCGCCGGGGGTGTGGCACTACGAGCAGTACTTC
>TRBV11-2|TRBD1|few|TRBJ1-1
CASSLVEGAGTEAFF
TGTGCCAGCAGCTTAGTCGAGGGGGCCGGCACTGAAGCTTTCTTT
>TRBV7-8|NA|NA|TRBJ2-7
CASSLNRQTYEQYF
TGTGCCAGCAGCTTAAATCGGCAGACTTACGAGCAGTACTTC